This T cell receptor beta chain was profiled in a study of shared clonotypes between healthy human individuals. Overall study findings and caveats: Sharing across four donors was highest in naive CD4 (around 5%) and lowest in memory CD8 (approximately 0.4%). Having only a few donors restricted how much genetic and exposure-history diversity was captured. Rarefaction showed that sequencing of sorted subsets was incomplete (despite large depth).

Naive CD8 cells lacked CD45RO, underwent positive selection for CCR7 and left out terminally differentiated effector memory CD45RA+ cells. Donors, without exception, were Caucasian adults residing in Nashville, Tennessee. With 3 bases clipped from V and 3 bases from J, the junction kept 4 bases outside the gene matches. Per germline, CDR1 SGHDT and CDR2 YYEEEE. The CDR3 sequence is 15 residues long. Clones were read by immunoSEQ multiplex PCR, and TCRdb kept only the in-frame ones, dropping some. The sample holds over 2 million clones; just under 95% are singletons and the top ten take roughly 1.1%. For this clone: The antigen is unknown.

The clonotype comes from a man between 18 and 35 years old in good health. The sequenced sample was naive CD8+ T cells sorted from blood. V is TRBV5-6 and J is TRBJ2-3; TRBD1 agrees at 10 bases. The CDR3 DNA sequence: TGTGCCAGCAGCTCGACAGGGGGCTTAACAGATACGCAGTATTTT. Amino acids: CASSSTGGLTDTQYF.